This T cell receptor (beta chain) is drawn from a study of T cells in Graves' hyperthyroidism and ophthalmopathy (dated by TCRdb to the late 2010s). As for the study more broadly: Peripheral blood was sampled at the time of initial diagnosis, prior to any treatment. In addition, the study compared T-cell repertoires in thyroid tissue and in blood from roughly 6 Graves' hyperthyroidism patients. The 100 discovery patients were divided at random into training and test sets in a 7:3 ratio. Prospective prediction of ophthalmopathy was tested in an independent validation cohort consisting of 18 to 20 hyperthyroidism patients and 15 to 17 patients who later progressed to ophthalmopathy. To identify distinguishing TCR V-J signatures, a discovery cohort of 90 to 100 patients was used, comprising approximately 40 with Graves' ophthalmopathy and under 60 with stable Graves' hyperthyroidism. TCR Vbeta CDR3 sequencing of 120 to 150 peripheral blood samples (43 ophthalmopathy, approximately 80 hyperthyroidism and roughly 17 progressor patients) is reported in the paper. After sampling, hyperthyroidism patients received methimazole starting at 30 mg daily, and ophthalmopathy patients received high-dose intravenous methylprednisolone.

Spanning cysteine to phenylalanine, the CDR3 consists of 17 amino acids. The kept DNA is CDR3 alone, 51 bases in frame from the first base. Relative to germline, V is 2 bases shorter and J is 4 bases shorter, with 17 bases between their ends. CDR1 is given as MNHNS and CDR2 as SASEGT, both from the germline V gene. The TCR beta CDR3 regions were amplified from RNA transcripts. For the first round of RT-PCR on the TCR CDR3, the HTBI primer set was used together with the Qiagen OneStep RT-PCR kit. A second multiplex PCR round built the libraries, followed by size selection and purification. Libraries were sequenced paired-end with 100 bp reads on an Illumina HiSeq2000. The original methods were these. SOAPnuke was used to process the raw data, removing reads that contained adapters or uncalled bases, had a mean Phred below 15, or lacked an exact match to the constant primer or identifier. High-quality paired reads were merged with COPE v1.2.5, and unique nucleotide sequences were defined as clonotypes. MiTCR v1.1 was used to align clonotypes to the IMGT TRBV, TRBD and TRBJ reference segments. Only V-J combinations with frequency above 0.0001, covering 99.2% of repertoires, were analysed. A TCS score was defined as the ratio of F50 (clonal expansion) to E x V (chaos), with BLOSUM62-based TCRdist applied between CDR3 peptides within each V-J. Welch's t-statistics and random forest reduced around 550 V-J features to 10 to 15, which were used in a naive Bayes classifier (R e1071). Using fastp at Q25 and MiXCR, TCRdb reprocessed the public reads and kept productive beta chains. Identical CDR3 protein sequences are pooled into one entry, listed with their most common genes and DNA. These V and J calls originate from TCRdb's pipeline instead of the authors' own analysis. The sample table contains approximately 400,000 distinct CDR3 sequences; only one count was recorded for just under 25% of them. The ten largest make up around 67% of the sample.

Stable Graves' hyperthyroidism was defined as no progression to ophthalmopathy during 18 months of follow-up. Hyperthyroidism patients were newly diagnosed, with disease duration under 2 months, and aged 18 to 65 years. Patients with uncontrolled infections, other autoimmune diseases, pregnancy or lactation were excluded. Diagnoses relied on clinical symptoms, serum thyroxine and TRAb, thyroid ultrasound and orbital computed tomography. PBMCs were separated from 10 ml of fresh peripheral blood using Ficoll-Paque density gradient centrifugation. Trizol reagent was used to extract total RNA, and RNA quality was then checked on an Agilent 2100 Bioanalyzer. A note on this clonotype: Its antigen has not been determined. Within one base of it there is no much larger clone, and no base qualities were kept.

On the study overall, not on this receptor specifically: In validation, the model predicted progression to ophthalmopathy a median of roughly six months before onset, with roughly 71% sensitivity and about 72% specificity. Most expanded thyroid clonotypes (frequency above 0.001) were also detected in blood, a finding suggesting that blood repertoires may reflect thyroid immune responses. A 13 V-J signature model separated ophthalmopathy from stable hyperthyroidism, with just over 85% sensitivity and just under 84% specificity in cross-validation and 80%/75% in testing. Sample size was not statistically predetermined, and investigators were not blinded to group allocation.

The chain is encoded by TRBV6-1 joined to TRBJ1-4, with the D gene call left open. Sequenced input: blood. This TCR was sampled from a man aged 45-60 years with Graves' hyperthyroidism. Here is the DNA: TGTGCCAGCAGTGAATCCCGCCCTGGCCGCCATAATGAAAAACTGTTTTTT. Translation gives CASSESRPGRHNEKLFF.